Shown below are 18 T cell receptor beta chains from a single sample sequenced in a study of a mutant IDH1 vaccine in newly diagnosed glioma. No antigens are known for them. Sample time point: week 47, end of study. Mutant IDH1 20-mer peptide, at 300 ug, made up each vaccine dose, with topical imiquimod. Assay: immunoSEQ multiplex PCR; the TCRdb copy retains only in-frame clones and omits some. This sample carries over 75,000 clones, roughly four fifths of them seen once, and the ten largest clones take roughly 5.2%. Sequencing used PBMCs, obtained from a glioma patient whose treatment included an IDH1 peptide vaccine. The receptor set was obtained from a man aged 40-49 years with glioma.

This chain connects TRBV9 to TRBJ2-3, with 7 bases lining up with TRBD2. CDR1 SGDLS and CDR2 YYNGEE come from the germline V gene. The CDR3 is made up of 15 amino acids. Trimming took 4 bases from V and 1 from J; bases not matched to a gene: 6. The CDR3 protein is CASSPQRDRTDTQYF. CDR3 nucleotides: TGTGCCAGCAGCCCTCAGCGGGACCGCACAGATACGCAGTATTTT.

The CDR3 coding sequence is TGTGCCACCAGCAGAGGTTTGATCGACAGGGGGCTCAACGAGCAGTACTTC. Protein sequence: CATSRGLIDRGLNEQYF. The chain employs TRBV15 and TRBJ2-7; the match to TRBD1 covers 10 bases. This CDR3 comprises 17 residues. V was pared by 1 base and J by 5 bases, with 11 bases of the junction left unmatched. CDR1 is LNHNV and CDR2 is YYDKDF in the germline V gene (reference sequence).

V usage is TRBV5-1 and J usage is TRBJ2-3, with a tentative D call TRBD1 (5 bases). The CDR3 is made up of 12 amino acids. V gave up 6 bases and J gave up 6 bases, with 11 bases separating them. CDR1 and CDR2 (germline): SGHRS, YFSETQ. The CDR3 reads CASNDRADTQYF. CDR3 sequence (DNA): TGCGCCAGCAACGACAGAGCCGATACGCAGTATTTT.

The chain is built from TRBV20-1 and TRBJ2-5; D not certain. Matching the DNA end better, TRBJ2-7 makes the J call doubtful. Germline values: CDR1 DFQATT, CDR2 SNEGSKA (reference sequence). The CDR3 totals 11 residues. The DNA for the CDR3 is TGCAGTGCCAGTGGGATCTACGAGCAGTACTTC. It specifies CSASGIYEQYF.

The chain couples TRBV6-5 to TRBJ2-7, with D unclear. This CDR3 region has 15 residues. Trimming cost V 5 bases and J 2 bases, with 16 bases left between them. Germline V lookup: CDR1 MNHEY, CDR2 SVGAGI. CDR3 region: CASSPSGSAPYEQYF. DNA of the CDR3: TGTGCCAGCAGTCCCTCTGGGTCAGCCCCCTACGAGCAGTACTTC.

The chain links TRBV2 to TRBJ1-2, with a tentative D call TRBD1 (6 bases). Germline CDR1 is SNHLY and CDR2 is FYNNEI. This CDR3 spans 15 amino acids. The ends were cut back, 2 bases at V and 4 bases at J, with 14 bases in the middle. Here the CDR3 reads CASSEWARGSYGYTF. The CDR3 coding sequence is TGTGCCAGCAGTGAATGGGCCAGGGGATCCTATGGCTACACCTTC.

The chain combines TRBV7-2 with TRBJ1-5; 9 bases are shared with TRBD1. V gave up 5 bases and J gave up 4 bases; unmatched junction bases: 3. This CDR3 contains 14 residues. Germline V CDR1 and CDR2: SGHTA, FQGNSA. The CDR3 reads CASSLGQGNQPQHF. CDR3 DNA: TGTGCCAGCAGCCTGGGACAGGGAAATCAGCCCCAGCATTTT.

CDR3 region: CASSRGQLSTDTQYF. CDR3 nucleotides: TGCGCCAGCAGCCGAGGACAGCTTAGCACAGATACGCAGTATTTT. The V call is TRBV4-3, the J call TRBJ2-3; tentative D call: TRBD1 (6 bases). Trimming took off 4 bases at V and 0 bases at J, with 11 bases between the two ends. This CDR3 spans 15 amino acids. Per germline, CDR1 LGHNA and CDR2 YSLEER.

This clone was picked up one time. The rearrangement uses TRBV7-2 and TRBJ2-1; D is uncertain. This CDR3 contains 15 residues. Germline values: CDR1 SGHTA, CDR2 FQGNSA. The germline V and J ends were trimmed by 3 bases and 3 bases, with 12 bases remaining between them. The CDR3 loop reads CASSFRGEYYNEQFF. CDR3 DNA: TGTGCCAGCAGCTTTCGTGGGGAATACTACAATGAGCAGTTCTTC.

This rearrangement joins TRBV5-1 to TRBJ2-1; TRBD2 matches at 12 bases. Germline V gene sequence: CDR1 SGHRS, CDR2 YFSETQ. The CDR3 extends over 19 amino acids. Trimming cost V 2 bases and J 4 bases; bases outside gene matches: 13. CDR3 amino acids: CASSFWLAGGSREYNEQFF. Here the CDR3 DNA reads TGCGCCAGCAGCTTTTGGCTAGCGGGGGGGAGCCGAGAGTACAATGAGCAGTTCTTC.

The chain has TRBV5-1 and TRBJ2-7; no clear D. The CDR3 has 11 residues. Germline CDR1 and CDR2: SGHRS and YFSETQ. Trimming shortened V by 0 bases and J by 6 bases, and 4 bases separated the two germline ends. In DNA, the CDR3 is TGCGCCAGCAGCTTGGATTCCGAGCAGTACTTC. Protein: CASSLDSEQYF.

The chain recombines TRBV27 with TRBJ2-7, with a weak D call TRBD2 (6 bases). Trimming took off 3 bases at V and 4 bases at J, with 16 bases between the two ends. The CDR3 covers 15 residues. Germline V gives CDR1 MNHEY, CDR2 SMNVEV (reference sequence). Written as DNA, the CDR3 is TGTGCCAGCAGTTTCTGGGGAGCGGGTCCTTACGAGCAGTACTTC. Translating it yields CASSFWGAGPYEQYF.

This rearrangement joins TRBV4-1 to TRBJ1-4; no clear D gene. Trimming left V 0 bases short and J 0 bases short, with 14 bases between. Germline V lookup: CDR1 MGHRA, CDR2 YSYEKL. This CDR3 is 18 amino acids long. The CDR3 DNA sequence: TGCGCCAGCAGCCAAGATGGGCCTCCTGAGGCAACTAATGAAAAACTGTTTTTT. It encodes CASSQDGPPEATNEKLFF.

The chain recombines TRBV11-2 with TRBJ1-6, with TRBD1 as a possible D gene (5 bases). Trimming stripped 1 base from V and 18 bases from J, with 16 bases between. The CDR3 is made up of 13 amino acids. Germline loops: CDR1 SGHAT, CDR2 FQNNGV. CDR3 bases: TGTGCCAGCAGCTTAGGGGGACGTGGCCCTCACCACTTT. Translation: CASSLGGRGPHHF.

DNA of the CDR3: TGTGCCAGCAGCTTAGTGGGGGGCTTCAAGGGATCTTTCTTT. Translated, it gives CASSLVGGFKGSFF. The J gene is TRBJ1-1, the V gene TRBV7-2; tentatively, D is TRBD1 (6 bases). V gave up 1 base and J gave up 12 bases, with 18 bases separating them. The germline CDR1 and CDR2 sequences are SGHTA and FQGNSA. The CDR3 totals 14 residues.

The V call is TRBV13, the J call TRBJ2-3, with D possibly matching TRBD1 (6 bases). The CDR3 is made up of 15 amino acids. Trimming left V 3 bases short and J 1 base short, with 11 bases between. Germline CDR1 PRHDT, CDR2 FYEKMQ (reference sequence). CDR3 protein: CASSFSDRRTDTQYF. The CDR3 DNA reads TGTGCCAGCAGCTTTTCGGACAGACGCACAGATACGCAGTATTTT.

V gene TRBV10-3 combines with J gene TRBJ2-7; TRBD1 might be the D (5 bases). Per the germline V gene, CDR1 is ENHRY and CDR2 is SYGVKD. With 2 bases removed from V and 5 bases from J, the gap between germline ends came to 16 bases. The CDR3 loop spans 15 amino acids. CDR3 nucleotides: TGTGCCATCAGTGAGCTCAGGACGATAGGGGACGAGCAGTACTTC. It yields the protein CAISELRTIGDEQYF.

The chain combines TRBV6-6 with TRBJ1-2; no firm D call. The length of the CDR3 is 13 residues. Germline CDR1 and CDR2: MNHNY and SVGAGI (reference sequence). The ends were cut back, 6 bases at V and 6 bases at J, with 14 bases in the middle. In DNA form, the CDR3 reads TGTGCCAGCAGCCTCAACATTTTTCATGGCTACACCTTC. Its translation: CASSLNIFHGYTF.